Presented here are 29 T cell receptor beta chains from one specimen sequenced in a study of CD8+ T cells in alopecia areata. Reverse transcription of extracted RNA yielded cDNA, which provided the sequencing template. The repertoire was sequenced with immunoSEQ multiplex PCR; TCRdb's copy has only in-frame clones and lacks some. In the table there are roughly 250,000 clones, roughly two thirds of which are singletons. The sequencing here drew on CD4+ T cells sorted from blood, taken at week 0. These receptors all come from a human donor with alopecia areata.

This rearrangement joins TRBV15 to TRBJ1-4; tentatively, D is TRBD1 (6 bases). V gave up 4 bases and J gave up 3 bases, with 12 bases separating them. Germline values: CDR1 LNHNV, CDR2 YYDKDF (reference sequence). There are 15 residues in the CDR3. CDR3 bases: TGTGCCACCAGCACCCCGGACAGAGCTAATGAAAAACTGTTTTTT. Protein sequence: CATSTPDRANEKLFF. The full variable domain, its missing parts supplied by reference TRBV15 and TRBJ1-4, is DAMVIQNPRYQVTQFGKPVTLSCSQTLNHNVMYWYQQKSSQAPKLLFHYYDKDFNNEADTPDNFQSRRPNTSFCFLDIRSPGLGDTAMYLCATSTPDRANEKLFFGSGTQLSVL.

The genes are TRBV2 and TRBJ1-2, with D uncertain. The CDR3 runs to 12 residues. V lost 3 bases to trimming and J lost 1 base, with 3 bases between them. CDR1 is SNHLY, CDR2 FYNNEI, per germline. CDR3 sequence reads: CASSDLNYGYTF. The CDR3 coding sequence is TGTGCCAGCAGTGATCTTAACTATGGCTACACCTTC.

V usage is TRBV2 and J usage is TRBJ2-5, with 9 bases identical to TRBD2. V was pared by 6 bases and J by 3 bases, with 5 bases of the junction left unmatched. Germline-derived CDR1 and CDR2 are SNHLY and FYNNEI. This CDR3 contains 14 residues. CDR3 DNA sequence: TGTGCCAGCAGAGATAGCGGGGGAAAAGAGACCCAGTACTTC. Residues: CASRDSGGKETQYF. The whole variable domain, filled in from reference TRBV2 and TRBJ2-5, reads EPEVTQTPSHQVTQMGQEVILRCVPISNHLYFYWYRQILGQKVEFLVSFYNNEISEKSEIFDDQFSVERPDGSNFTLKIRSTKLEDSAMYFCASRDSGGKETQYFGPGTRLLVL.

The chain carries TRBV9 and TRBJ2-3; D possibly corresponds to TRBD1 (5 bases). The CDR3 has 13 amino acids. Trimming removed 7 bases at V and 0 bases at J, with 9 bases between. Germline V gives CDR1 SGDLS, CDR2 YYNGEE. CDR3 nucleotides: TGTGCCAGCGCGACAGTTAGCACAGATACGCAGTATTTT. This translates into CASATVSTDTQYF.

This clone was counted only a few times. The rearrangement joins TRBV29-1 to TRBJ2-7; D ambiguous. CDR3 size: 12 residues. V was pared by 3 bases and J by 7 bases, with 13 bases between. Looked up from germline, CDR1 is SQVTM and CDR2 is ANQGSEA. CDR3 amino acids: CSVEPRNGEQYF. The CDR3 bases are TGCAGCGTTGAGCCCCGGAATGGTGAGCAGTACTTC.

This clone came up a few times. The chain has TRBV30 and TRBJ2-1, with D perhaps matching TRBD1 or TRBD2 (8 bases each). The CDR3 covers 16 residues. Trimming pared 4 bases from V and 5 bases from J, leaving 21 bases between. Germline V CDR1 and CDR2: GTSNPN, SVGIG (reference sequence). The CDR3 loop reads CAWNLPGGTGDNEQFF. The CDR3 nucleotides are TGTGCCTGGAACCTCCCGGGAGGGACAGGAGACAATGAGCAGTTCTTC.

CDR3: CASIRDTFQETQYF. In DNA, the CDR3 is TGTGCCAGCATCCGGGACACCTTCCAAGAGACCCAGTACTTC. The V and J genes are TRBV7-9 and TRBJ2-5; possible D gene TRBD1, 6 bases. This CDR3 region has 14 residues. Germline-derived CDR1 and CDR2 are SEHNR and FQNEAQ (reference sequence). V was shortened by 7 bases and J by 1 base, with 13 bases between the two germline ends.

The DNA for the CDR3 is TGTGCCACCAGCAGAGATCCGTCTAGCGGGGGCCGTTTCACAGATACGCAGTATTTT. Amino acid sequence: CATSRDPSSGGRFTDTQYF. The rearrangement links TRBV15 to TRBJ2-3; 10 nucleotides align to TRBD2. This CDR3 spans 19 amino acids. V was clipped by 0 bases and J by 2 bases; unmatched bases: 11. The V gene's germline CDR1 is LNHNV and CDR2 YYDKDF (reference sequence). The entire variable domain, with the rest obtained from reference TRBV15 and TRBJ2-3, is as follows: DAMVIQNPRYQVTQFGKPVTLSCSQTLNHNVMYWYQQKSSQAPKLLFHYYDKDFNNEADTPDNFQSRRPNTSFCFLDIRSPGLGDTAMYLCATSRDPSSGGRFTDTQYFGPGTRLTVL.

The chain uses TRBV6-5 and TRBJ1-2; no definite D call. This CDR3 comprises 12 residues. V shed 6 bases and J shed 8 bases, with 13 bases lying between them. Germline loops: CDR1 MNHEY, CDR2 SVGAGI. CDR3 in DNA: TGTGCCAGCAGCTCGGTCGGGCCCGGCTACACCTTC. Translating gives CASSSVGPGYTF.

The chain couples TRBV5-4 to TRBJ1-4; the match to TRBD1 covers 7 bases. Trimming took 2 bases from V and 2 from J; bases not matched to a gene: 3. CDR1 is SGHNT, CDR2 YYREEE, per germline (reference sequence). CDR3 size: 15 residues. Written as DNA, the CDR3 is TGTGCCAGCAGCTTCAAGACAGGGACTAATGAAAAACTGTTTTTT. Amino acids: CASSFKTGTNEKLFF.

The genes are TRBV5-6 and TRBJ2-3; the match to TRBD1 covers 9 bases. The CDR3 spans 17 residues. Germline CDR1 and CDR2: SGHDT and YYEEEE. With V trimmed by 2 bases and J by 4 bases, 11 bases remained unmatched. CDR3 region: CASSFPGQGLLPDTQYF. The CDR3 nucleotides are TGTGCCAGCAGCTTCCCGGGACAGGGTCTCTTGCCAGATACGCAGTATTTT. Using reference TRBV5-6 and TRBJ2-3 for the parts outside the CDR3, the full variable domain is DAGVTQSPTHLIKTRGQQVTLRCSPKSGHDTVSWYQQALGQGPQFIFQYYEEEERQRGNFPDRFSGHQFPNYSSELNVNALLLGDSALYLCASSFPGQGLLPDTQYFGPGTRLTVL.

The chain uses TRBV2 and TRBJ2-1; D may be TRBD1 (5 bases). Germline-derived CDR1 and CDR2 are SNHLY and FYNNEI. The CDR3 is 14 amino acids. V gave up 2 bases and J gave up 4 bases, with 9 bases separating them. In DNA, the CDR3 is TGTGCCAGCAGTGAAATGGGGCAGTACAATGAGCAGTTCTTC. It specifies CASSEMGQYNEQFF.

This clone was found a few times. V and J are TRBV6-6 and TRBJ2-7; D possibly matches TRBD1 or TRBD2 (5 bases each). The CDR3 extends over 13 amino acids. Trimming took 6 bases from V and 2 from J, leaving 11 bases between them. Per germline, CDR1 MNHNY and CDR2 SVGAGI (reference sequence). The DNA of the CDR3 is TGTGCCAGCAGCAGGGACGGAGCCTACGAGCAGTACTTC. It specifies CASSRDGAYEQYF.

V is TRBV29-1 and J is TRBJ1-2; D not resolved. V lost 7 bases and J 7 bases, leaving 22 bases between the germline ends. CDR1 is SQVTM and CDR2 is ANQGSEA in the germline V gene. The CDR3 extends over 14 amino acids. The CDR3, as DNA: TGCAGCGCGACGGCCGGGTCTTCCGCGGGTGGCTACACCTTC. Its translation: CSATAGSSAGGYTF.

The CDR3 loop is CASSVVGGSTEAFF. The CDR3 nucleotides read TGTGCCAGCAGCGTCGTTGGGGGGAGCACTGAAGCTTTCTTT. J is TRBJ1-1 and V is TRBV9, with D maybe TRBD1 (5 bases). Germline V gives CDR1 SGDLS, CDR2 YYNGEE. V was cut by 2 bases and J by 4 bases, with 12 bases left in between. This CDR3 has 14 amino acids.

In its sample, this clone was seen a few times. This CDR3 is CASPGTGYGYTF. The CDR3 coding sequence is TGTGCCTCCCCTGGTACCGGCTATGGCTACACCTTC. The chain carries TRBV30 and TRBJ1-2, with no clear D. V lost 7 bases, J lost 4 bases, and 13 bases lay in between. This CDR3 spans 12 amino acids. In germline, CDR1 is GTSNPN, CDR2 SVGIG (reference sequence).

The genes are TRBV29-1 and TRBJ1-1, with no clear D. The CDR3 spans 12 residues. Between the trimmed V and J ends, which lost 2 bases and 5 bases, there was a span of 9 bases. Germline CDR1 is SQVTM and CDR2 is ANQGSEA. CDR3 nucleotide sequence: TGCAGCGTTGAACGGCGGGAGACTGAAGCTTTCTTT. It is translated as CSVERRETEAFF.

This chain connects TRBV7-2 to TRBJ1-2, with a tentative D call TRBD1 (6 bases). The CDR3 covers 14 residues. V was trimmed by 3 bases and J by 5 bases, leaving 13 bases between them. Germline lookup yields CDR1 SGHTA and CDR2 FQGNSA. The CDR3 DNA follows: TGTGCCAGCAGCTTGGGCAGGGGATTGTATGGCTACACCTTC. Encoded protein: CASSLGRGLYGYTF.

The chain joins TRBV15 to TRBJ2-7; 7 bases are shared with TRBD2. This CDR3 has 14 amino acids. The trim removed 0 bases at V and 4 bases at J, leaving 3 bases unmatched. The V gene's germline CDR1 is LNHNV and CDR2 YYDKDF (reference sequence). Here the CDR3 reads CATSRDGGGYEQYF. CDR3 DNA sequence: TGTGCCACCAGCAGAGATGGGGGAGGGTACGAGCAGTACTTC.

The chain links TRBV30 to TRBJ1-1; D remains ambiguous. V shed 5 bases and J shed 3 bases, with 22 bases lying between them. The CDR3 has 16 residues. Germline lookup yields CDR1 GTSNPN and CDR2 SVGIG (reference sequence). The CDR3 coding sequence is TGTGCCTGGGTTGTATCCGGGAGCCCCGGGGACACTGAAGCTTTCTTT. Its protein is CAWVVSGSPGDTEAFF.

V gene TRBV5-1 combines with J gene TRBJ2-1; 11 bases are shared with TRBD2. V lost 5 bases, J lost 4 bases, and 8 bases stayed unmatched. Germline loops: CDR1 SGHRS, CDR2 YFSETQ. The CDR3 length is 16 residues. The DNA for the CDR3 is TGCGCCAGCAGAGTTCCGGGACTAGCGGATTACAATGAGCAGTTCTTC. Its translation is CASRVPGLADYNEQFF.

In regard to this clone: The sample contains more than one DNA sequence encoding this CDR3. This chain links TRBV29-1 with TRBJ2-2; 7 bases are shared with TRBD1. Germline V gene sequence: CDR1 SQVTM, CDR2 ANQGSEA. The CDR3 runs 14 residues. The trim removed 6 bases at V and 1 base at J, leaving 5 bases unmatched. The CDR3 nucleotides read TGCAGCGTAAACCGGGACAGGAACACCGGGGAGCTGTTTTTT. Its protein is CSVNRDRNTGELFF.

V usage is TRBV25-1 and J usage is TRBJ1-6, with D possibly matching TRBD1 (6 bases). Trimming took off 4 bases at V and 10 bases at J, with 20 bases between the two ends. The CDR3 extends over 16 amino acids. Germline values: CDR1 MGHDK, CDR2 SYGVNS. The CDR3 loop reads CASSANRGHIASPLHF. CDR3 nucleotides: TGTGCCAGCAGTGCAAACCGGGGACATATCGCATCACCCCTCCACTTT.

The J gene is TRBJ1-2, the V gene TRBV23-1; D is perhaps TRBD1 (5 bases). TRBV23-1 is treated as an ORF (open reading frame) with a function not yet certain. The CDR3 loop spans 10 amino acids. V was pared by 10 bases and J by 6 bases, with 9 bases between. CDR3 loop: CANRDDGYTF. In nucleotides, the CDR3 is TGCGCCAACCGGGACGATGGCTACACCTTC.

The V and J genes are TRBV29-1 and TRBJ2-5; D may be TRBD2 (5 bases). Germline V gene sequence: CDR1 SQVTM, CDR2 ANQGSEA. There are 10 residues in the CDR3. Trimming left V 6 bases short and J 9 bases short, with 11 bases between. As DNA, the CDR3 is TGCAGCGTGGACTCAATGGCCCAGTACTTC. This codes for CSVDSMAQYF.

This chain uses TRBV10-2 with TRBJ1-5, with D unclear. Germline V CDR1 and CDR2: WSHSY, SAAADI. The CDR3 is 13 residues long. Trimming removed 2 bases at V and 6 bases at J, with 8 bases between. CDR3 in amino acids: CASSESGGQPQHF. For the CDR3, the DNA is TGCGCCAGCAGTGAGAGTGGAGGTCAGCCCCAGCATTTT.

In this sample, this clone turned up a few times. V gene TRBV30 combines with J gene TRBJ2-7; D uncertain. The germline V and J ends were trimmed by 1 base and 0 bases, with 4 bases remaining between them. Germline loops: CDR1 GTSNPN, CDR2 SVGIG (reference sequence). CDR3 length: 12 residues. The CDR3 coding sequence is TGTGCCTGGAGTGCGAGCTCCTACGAGCAGTACTTC. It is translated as CAWSASSYEQYF.

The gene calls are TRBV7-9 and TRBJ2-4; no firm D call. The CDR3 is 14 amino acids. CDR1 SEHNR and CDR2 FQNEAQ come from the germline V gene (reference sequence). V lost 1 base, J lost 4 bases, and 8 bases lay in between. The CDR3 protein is CASSLVGQKNIQYF. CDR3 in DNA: TGTGCCAGCAGCTTAGTTGGTCAGAAAAACATTCAGTACTTC.

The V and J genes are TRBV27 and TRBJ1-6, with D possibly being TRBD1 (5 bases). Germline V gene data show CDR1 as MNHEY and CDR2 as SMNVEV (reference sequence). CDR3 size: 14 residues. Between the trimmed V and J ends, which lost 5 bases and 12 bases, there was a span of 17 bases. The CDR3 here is CASSGAGNGEPLHF. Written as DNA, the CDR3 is TGTGCCAGCAGTGGGGCAGGGAACGGGGAACCCCTCCACTTT.